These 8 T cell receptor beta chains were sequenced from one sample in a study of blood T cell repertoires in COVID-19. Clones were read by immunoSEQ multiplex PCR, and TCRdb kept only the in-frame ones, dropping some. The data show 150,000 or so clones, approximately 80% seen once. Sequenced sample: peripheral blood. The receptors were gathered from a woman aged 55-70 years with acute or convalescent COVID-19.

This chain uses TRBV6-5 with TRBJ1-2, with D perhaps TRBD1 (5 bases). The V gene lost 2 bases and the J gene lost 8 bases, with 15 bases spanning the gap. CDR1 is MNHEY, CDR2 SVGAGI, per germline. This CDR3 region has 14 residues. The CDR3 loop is CASSYNPGSGGYTF. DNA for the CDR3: TGTGCCAGCAGTTACAATCCAGGGTCTGGGGGCTACACCTTC.

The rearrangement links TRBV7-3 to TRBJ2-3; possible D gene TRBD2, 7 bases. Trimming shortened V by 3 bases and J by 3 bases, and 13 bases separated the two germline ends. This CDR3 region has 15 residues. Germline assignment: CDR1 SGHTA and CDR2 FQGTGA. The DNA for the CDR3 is TGTGCCAGCAGCTTTTGGGGGGGCCAGACAGATACGCAGTATTTT. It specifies CASSFWGGQTDTQYF.

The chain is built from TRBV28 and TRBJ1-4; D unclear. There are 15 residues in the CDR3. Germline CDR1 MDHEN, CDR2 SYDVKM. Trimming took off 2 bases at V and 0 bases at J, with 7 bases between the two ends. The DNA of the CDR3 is TGTGCCAGCAGTTTAGGCGGGGCAACTAATGAAAAACTGTTTTTT. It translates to CASSLGGATNEKLFF. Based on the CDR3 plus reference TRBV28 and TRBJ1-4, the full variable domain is DVKVTQSSRYLVKRTGEKVFLECVQDMDHENMFWYRQDPGLGLRLIYFSYDVKMKEKGDIPEGYSVSREKKERFSLILESASTNQTSMYLCASSLGGATNEKLFFGSGTQLSVL.

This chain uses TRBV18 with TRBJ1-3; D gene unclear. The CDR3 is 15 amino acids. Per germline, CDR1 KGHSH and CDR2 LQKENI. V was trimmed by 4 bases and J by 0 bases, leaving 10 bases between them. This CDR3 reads CASSLTLSSGNTIYF. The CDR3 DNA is TGTGCCAGCTCACTCACCTTGAGCTCTGGAAACACCATATATTTT.

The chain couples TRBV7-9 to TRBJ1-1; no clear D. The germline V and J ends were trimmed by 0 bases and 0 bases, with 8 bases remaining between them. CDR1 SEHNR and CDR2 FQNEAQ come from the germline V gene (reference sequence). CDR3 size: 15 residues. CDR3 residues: CASSLAEVLNTEAFF. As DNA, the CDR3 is TGTGCCAGCAGCTTAGCGGAGGTTTTGAACACTGAAGCTTTCTTT.

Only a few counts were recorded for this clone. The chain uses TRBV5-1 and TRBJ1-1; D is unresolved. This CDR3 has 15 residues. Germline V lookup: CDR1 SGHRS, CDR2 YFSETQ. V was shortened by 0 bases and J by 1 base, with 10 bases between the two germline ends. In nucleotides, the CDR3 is TGCGCCAGCAGCTTGGGAGGTTCCGGGAACACTGAAGCTTTCTTT. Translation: CASSLGGSGNTEAFF.

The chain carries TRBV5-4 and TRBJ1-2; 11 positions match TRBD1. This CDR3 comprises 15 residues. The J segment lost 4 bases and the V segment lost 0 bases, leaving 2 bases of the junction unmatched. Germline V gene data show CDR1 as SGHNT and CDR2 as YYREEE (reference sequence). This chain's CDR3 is CASSLGTGGVYGYTF. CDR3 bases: TGTGCCAGCAGCTTGGGGACAGGGGGCGTCTATGGCTACACCTTC. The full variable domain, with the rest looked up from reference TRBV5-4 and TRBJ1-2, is ETGVTQSPTHLIKTRGQQVTLRCSSQSGHNTVSWYQQALGQGPQFIFQYYREEENGRGNFPPRFSGLQFPNYSSELNVNALELDDSALYLCASSLGTGGVYGYTFGSGTRLTVV.

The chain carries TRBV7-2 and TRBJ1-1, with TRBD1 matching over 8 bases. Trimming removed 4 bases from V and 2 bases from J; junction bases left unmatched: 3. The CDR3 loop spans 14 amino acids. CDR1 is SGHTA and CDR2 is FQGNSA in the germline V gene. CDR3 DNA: TGTGCCAGCAGCTCAGGGGGCGGAAACACTGAAGCTTTCTTT. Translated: CASSSGGGNTEAFF.